This T cell receptor beta chain was retrieved from a study of blood T cell repertoires in COVID-19. As for the study in general: Italy, Spain and the United States were the sources of the convalescent and acute COVID-19 samples. T cells, B-cell-depleted T cells, or PBMCs supplied cDNA or gDNA.

As originally analysed: The assay estimated nucleated cells by amplifying reference gene primers. Generated by immunoSEQ multiplex PCR, the TCRdb table keeps only in-frame clones and is missing some. The V and J calls and clone size were taken over from that table, and D and trimming were inferred from the DNA. The sample has 100,000 or so clones, about four fifths seen once. The sample taken for sequencing was peripheral blood. The sequence was obtained from a woman over 75 with acute or convalescent COVID-19.

Here the CDR3 DNA reads TGTGCCAGTAGCACCGGCCGGGACAGATCCTACAATGAGCAGTTCTTC. This codes for CASSTGRDRSYNEQFF. This chain uses TRBV19 with TRBJ2-1; 7 bases fit TRBD1. V was pared by 6 bases and J by 1 base, with 9 bases of the junction left unmatched. The CDR3 spans 16 residues. Germline V lookup: CDR1 LNHDA, CDR2 SQIVND (reference sequence).